What follows are 32 T cell receptor beta chains derived from one specimen sequenced in a study of blood T cell repertoires in COVID-19. The protocol was immunoSEQ multiplex PCR, while the TCRdb copy is restricted to in-frame clones and leaves out a portion. The sample carries some 46,000 clones, around 90% recorded once. Sequencing was carried out using peripheral blood. All receptors derive from a man aged 50 or older with acute or convalescent COVID-19.

The chain has TRBV7-2 and TRBJ1-1; D is perhaps TRBD1 (6 bases). V dropped 1 base and J dropped 3 bases, with 12 bases sitting between them. CDR1 SGHTA and CDR2 FQGNSA come from the germline V gene. CDR3 size: 15 residues. The CDR3 DNA is TGTGCCAGCAGCTTAGAAGGGGGTTACGACACTGAAGCTTTCTTT. Translation gives CASSLEGGYDTEAFF. Variable domain in full (rest from reference TRBV7-2 and TRBJ1-1): GAGVSQSPSNKVTEKGKDVELRCDPISGHTALYWYRQSLGQGLEFLIYFQGNSAPDKSGLPSDRFSAERTGGSVSTLTIQRTQQEDSAVYLCASSLEGGYDTEAFFGQGTRLTVV.

This clone was picked up a small number of times. The gene calls are TRBV9 and TRBJ1-2, with 7 bases identical to TRBD1. The CDR3 runs to 12 residues. J was trimmed by 7 bases and V by 3 bases; bases with no gene match: 3. CDR1 SGDLS and CDR2 YYNGEE come from the germline V gene. This CDR3 reads CASSATGVGYTF. In DNA form, the CDR3 reads TGTGCCAGCAGCGCTACAGGGGTTGGCTACACCTTC.

V is TRBV6-6 and J is TRBJ2-3, with D hard to call. V dropped 2 bases and J dropped 0 bases, with 6 bases sitting between them. The CDR3 totals 14 residues. The germline V gene encodes CDR1 MNHNY and CDR2 SVGAGI (reference sequence). CDR3 amino acids: CASSYGHSTDTQYF. The CDR3, as DNA: TGTGCCAGCAGTTACGGGCACAGCACAGATACGCAGTATTTT.

This chain connects TRBV2 to TRBJ2-1; 7 bases are shared with TRBD2. V trimming: 8 bases; J trimming: 6 bases; junction bases outside the gene matches: 10. The germline V gene has CDR1 SNHLY and CDR2 FYNNEI. The CDR3 is made up of 14 amino acids. The CDR3 DNA sequence: TGTGCCAGCGGCGGCGGGAGAGATGTCAATGAGCAGTTCTTC. Translating gives CASGGGRDVNEQFF.

The V gene is TRBV7-7, the J gene TRBJ2-5; 7 bases map to TRBD1. The CDR3 totals 14 residues. V dropped 6 bases and J dropped 4; count of bases not matched to a gene: 8. Germline CDR1 and CDR2: SSHAT and FNYEAQ (reference sequence). The DNA of the CDR3 is TGTGCCAGCAGTCGACAGGGTGGAGGAGAGACCCAGTACTTC. Translated: CASSRQGGGETQYF.

The rearrangement joins TRBV19 to TRBJ1-1; D is perhaps TRBD1 (6 bases). CDR1 and CDR2 from the germline V gene are LNHDA and SQIVND (reference sequence). There are 15 residues in the CDR3. With 5 bases removed from V and 6 bases from J, the gap between germline ends came to 19 bases. CDR3 DNA: TGTGCCAGTAGTCCCCCAGGGGAGGGGATGGCTGAAGCTTTCTTT. It encodes CASSPPGEGMAEAFF.

CDR3 loop: CASSYGTGGYNEQFF. The CDR3 DNA is TGTGCCAGCAGCTACGGGACAGGGGGCTACAATGAGCAGTTCTTC. The genes are TRBV11-3 and TRBJ2-1; 11 bases agree with TRBD1. This CDR3 is built from 15 residues. Germline V gene data show CDR1 as SGHNT and CDR2 as YENEEA. V lost 4 bases to trimming and J lost 3 bases; unmatched junction nucleotides: 2.

The rearrangement uses TRBV29-1 and TRBJ1-2; D remains ambiguous. V was clipped by 0 bases and J by 4 bases, with 12 bases between them. The CDR3 length is 14 residues. Germline CDR1 and CDR2: SQVTM and ANQGSEA. In nucleotides, the CDR3 is TGCAGCGTTGAAGATTCCTTTTGGCTCTATGGCTACACCTTC. Its translation: CSVEDSFWLYGYTF.

V and J are TRBV19 and TRBJ1-6; perhaps TRBD1 as D (6 bases). The CDR3 contains 14 residues. V shed 5 bases and J shed 7 bases, with 12 bases lying between them. Germline-derived CDR1 and CDR2 are LNHDA and SQIVND (reference sequence). The CDR3 coding sequence is TGTGCCAGTAGTCGTCAGGACAGAAATTCACCCCTCCACTTT. Translating gives CASSRQDRNSPLHF.

The rearrangement joins TRBV7-3 to TRBJ2-2, with TRBD1 identical over 7 bases. J lost 4 bases, V lost 1 base, and 9 bases had no gene match. This CDR3 spans 17 amino acids. Germline assignment: CDR1 SGHTA and CDR2 FQGTGA. The CDR3 coding sequence is TGTGCCAGCAGCTTAATCCCCCGACAGGGAGCCACCGGGGAGCTGTTTTTT. Translation gives CASSLIPRQGATGELFF.

CDR3 DNA: TGCGCCAGCAGCTTGGCACTAGCCAATGAGCAGTTCTTC. Translated, it gives CASSLALANEQFF. The genes are TRBV5-1 and TRBJ2-1; perhaps TRBD2 as D (6 bases). V lost 0 bases and J lost 6, with 7 bases in between. The CDR3 spans 13 residues. CDR1 and CDR2 (germline): SGHRS, YFSETQ. Complete variable domain (other parts from reference TRBV5-1 and TRBJ2-1): KAGVTQTPRYLIKTRGQQVTLSCSPISGHRSVSWYQQTPGQGLQFLFEYFSETQRNKGNFPGRFSGRQFSNSRSEMNVSTLELGDSALYLCASSLALANEQFFGPGTRLTVL.

The rearrangement uses TRBV5-1 and TRBJ1-1, with 8 bases fitting TRBD1. This CDR3 region has 14 residues. Unmatched junction bases numbered 8, after V lost 3 bases and J lost 7 bases. CDR1 and CDR2 (germline): SGHRS, YFSETQ. The CDR3 DNA sequence: TGCGCCAGCAGCTCTTCAGGGGGCTTCGTTGAAGCTTTCTTT. Encoded protein: CASSSSGGFVEAFF.

The chain uses TRBV27 and TRBJ2-1; 9 nucleotides agree with TRBD2. Germline V gene sequence: CDR1 MNHEY, CDR2 SMNVEV (reference sequence). This CDR3 is 16 amino acids long. J lost 0 bases, V lost 0 bases, and 0 bases had no gene match. The CDR3 DNA is TGTGCCAGCAGTTTATCTAGCGGGGGCTCCTACAATGAGCAGTTCTTC. Translation: CASSLSSGGSYNEQFF.

This chain uses TRBV6-6 with TRBJ2-5, with D possibly being TRBD1 (6 bases). This CDR3 contains 16 residues. The V gene lost 0 bases and the J gene lost 5 bases, with 16 bases spanning the gap. Germline CDR1 MNHNY, CDR2 SVGAGI (reference sequence). CDR3 coding DNA: TGTGCCAGCAGTTACTCCTTGTCTGGGGGCTCTGAGACCCAGTACTTC. This encodes CASSYSLSGGSETQYF.

This chain connects TRBV28 to TRBJ1-1; D remains ambiguous. The germline V gene encodes CDR1 MDHEN and CDR2 SYDVKM. Trimming stripped 6 bases from V and 1 base from J, with 18 bases between. The CDR3 totals 16 residues. The CDR3 reads CASSLPLRAENTEAFF. As DNA, the CDR3 is TGTGCCAGCAGCCTCCCGTTGAGGGCAGAGAACACTGAAGCTTTCTTT.

This clone occurred once. The chain recombines TRBV5-5 with TRBJ1-2; 8 bases align to TRBD1. With V trimmed by 0 bases and J by 6 bases, 7 bases remained unmatched. Germline V gives CDR1 SGHKS, CDR2 YYEKEE (reference sequence). The CDR3 is made up of 15 amino acids. CDR3 nucleotide sequence: TGTGCCAGCAGCTTGGGGCCTTACAGGGGGGATGGCTACACCTTC. Its translation: CASSLGPYRGDGYTF.

This clone was counted a single time. V is TRBV18 and J is TRBJ1-2; 12 nucleotides agree with TRBD1. This CDR3 has 15 residues. V shed 3 bases and J 3 bases; nucleotides not matched to a gene: 2. Germline CDR1 KGHSH, CDR2 LQKENI. The CDR3 region has the DNA TGTGCCAGCTCACCGGGACAGGGGGCGGACTATGGCTACACCTTC. This encodes CASSPGQGADYGYTF.

The rearrangement links TRBV18 to TRBJ2-5; TRBD1 might be the D (6 bases). The length of the CDR3 is 15 residues. The V gene lost 1 base and the J gene lost 3 bases, with 12 bases spanning the gap. The germline CDR1 and CDR2 sequences are KGHSH and LQKENI. CDR3 in amino acids: CASSPQQGFEETQYF. In DNA, the CDR3 is TGTGCCAGCTCACCACAACAGGGTTTTGAAGAGACCCAGTACTTC.

Here the CDR3 reads CASSLDNGDTEAFF. The CDR3 DNA is TGTGCCAGCAGCTTAGATAACGGGGACACTGAAGCTTTCTTT. The chain combines TRBV7-2 with TRBJ1-1, with D hard to call. There are 14 residues in the CDR3. CDR1 SGHTA and CDR2 FQGNSA come from the germline V gene. V lost 1 base and J 3 bases, leaving 9 bases between the germline ends.

V is TRBV6-5 and J is TRBJ1-1; 11 bases align to TRBD1. V shed 5 bases, J shed 7 bases, and the junction held 6 bases outside the gene matches. The V gene's germline CDR1 is MNHEY and CDR2 SVGAGI. The CDR3 sequence is 14 residues long. The CDR3 DNA reads TGTGCCAGCAGTCTTTGGGGACAGGGGGATGAAGCTTTCTTT. Its protein is CASSLWGQGDEAFF.

The chain links TRBV27 to TRBJ1-6; a weak D match, TRBD1 (6 bases). In germline, CDR1 is MNHEY, CDR2 SMNVEV (reference sequence). The CDR3 runs 16 residues. V lost 6 bases, J lost 1 base, and 13 bases lay in between. The CDR3 is CASRTGFGSYNSPLHF. In DNA, the CDR3 is TGTGCCAGCAGAACAGGGTTTGGATCCTATAATTCACCCCTCCACTTT.

V is TRBV5-1 and J is TRBJ1-4; D not certain. The V gene lost 0 bases and the J gene lost 0 bases, with 6 bases spanning the gap. The CDR3 sequence is 15 residues long. Germline V gene data show CDR1 as SGHRS and CDR2 as YFSETQ. The DNA of the CDR3 is TGCGCCAGCAGCTTGGAACCAGCAACTAATGAAAAACTGTTTTTT. Translated: CASSLEPATNEKLFF.

This clone showed up just once. This chain uses TRBV19 with TRBJ2-3, with 15 bases matching TRBD2. The J segment lost 5 bases and the V segment lost 5 bases, leaving 8 bases of the junction unmatched. CDR1 is LNHDA and CDR2 is SQIVND in the germline V gene (reference sequence). The CDR3 loop spans 17 amino acids. This CDR3 is CASSPRPGLAGGDTQYF. The CDR3 nucleotides are TGTGCCAGTAGTCCCCGCCCGGGACTAGCGGGAGGAGATACGCAGTATTTT.

The V call is TRBV5-1, the J call TRBJ2-1, with TRBD1 identical over 9 bases. From germline, CDR1 is SGHRS and CDR2 YFSETQ. With 4 bases clipped from V and 9 bases from J, the junction kept 11 bases outside the gene matches. CDR3 length: 15 residues. Written as DNA, the CDR3 is TGCGCCAGCAGCGAATCCGGGACAGGGTATGCTGAGCAGTTCTTC. It codes for CASSESGTGYAEQFF.

This rearrangement joins TRBV2 to TRBJ1-5; D is undetermined. This CDR3 has 13 amino acids. Looked up from germline, CDR1 is SNHLY and CDR2 is FYNNEI. Deletions cut 6 bases from V and 5 bases from J, with 11 bases between. CDR3 loop: CASRRDRDQPQHF. The CDR3 DNA is TGTGCCAGCAGACGGGATCGGGATCAGCCCCAGCATTTT.

The chain has TRBV2 and TRBJ2-5; no clear D. The CDR3 sequence is 12 residues long. V was pared by 3 bases and J by 5 bases, with 7 bases between. Per germline, CDR1 SNHLY and CDR2 FYNNEI. The CDR3 DNA reads as TGTGCCAGCAGTGACGGGTTGGAGACCCAGTACTTC. This sequence encodes CASSDGLETQYF.

The chain joins TRBV9 to TRBJ1-1, with 9 bases matching TRBD1. The V gene's germline CDR1 is SGDLS and CDR2 YYNGEE. The CDR3 covers 14 residues. The V and J ends lost 4 bases and 5 bases, in that order; junction bases with no gene match: 6. The CDR3 spells CASSPDRGRTEAFF. CDR3 bases: TGTGCCAGCAGCCCAGACAGGGGGAGGACTGAAGCTTTCTTT.

This chain links TRBV6-2 or TRBV6-3 with TRBJ1-2; unclear D gene. V lost 0 bases and J lost 7, with 18 bases in between. Germline assignment: CDR1 MNHEY and CDR2 SVGEGT. The CDR3 contains 16 residues. CDR3: CASSYSYTATRGGYTF. CDR3 coding DNA: TGTGCCAGCAGTTACTCTTACACAGCGACACGGGGTGGCTACACCTTC.

This sequence joins TRBV6-5 and TRBJ1-1; TRBD1 is a possible D gene (5 bases). V lost 4 bases and J lost 0, with 6 bases in between. The CDR3 contains 13 residues. From germline, CDR1 is MNHEY and CDR2 SVGAGI. The CDR3 region has the DNA TGTGCCAGCAGTTCACAGGTGAACACTGAAGCTTTCTTT. Translated: CASSSQVNTEAFF.

This clone was observed a single time. The chain joins TRBV5-1 to TRBJ2-7; 7 bases agree with TRBD2. The CDR3 consists of 14 residues. Germline loops: CDR1 SGHRS, CDR2 YFSETQ. Losses at the gene ends were 4 bases for V and 0 bases for J; bases not matched to a gene: 4. DNA for the CDR3: TGCGCCAGCAGCCCCCCGGGGGGCTCCTACGAGCAGTACTTC. It translates to CASSPPGGSYEQYF.

The chain recombines TRBV7-9 with TRBJ1-6; D gene unclear. Germline CDR1 and CDR2: SEHNR and FQNEAQ (reference sequence). This CDR3 spans 15 amino acids. V shed 5 bases and J shed 5 bases, with 13 bases lying between them. CDR3 protein: CASSPPTGNNSPLHF. Written as DNA, the CDR3 is TGTGCCAGCAGCCCCCCGACGGGAAATAATTCACCCCTCCACTTT.

The rearrangement joins TRBV27 to TRBJ1-4; the D is unclear. CDR3 size: 14 residues. Germline CDR1 reads MNHEY; CDR2 reads SMNVEV (reference sequence). The V end was cut by 6 bases, the J end by 7 bases, with 15 bases between. The CDR3 here is CASSLGTRGEKLFF. As DNA, the CDR3 is TGTGCCAGCAGCTTGGGTACGCGAGGTGAAAAACTGTTTTTT.